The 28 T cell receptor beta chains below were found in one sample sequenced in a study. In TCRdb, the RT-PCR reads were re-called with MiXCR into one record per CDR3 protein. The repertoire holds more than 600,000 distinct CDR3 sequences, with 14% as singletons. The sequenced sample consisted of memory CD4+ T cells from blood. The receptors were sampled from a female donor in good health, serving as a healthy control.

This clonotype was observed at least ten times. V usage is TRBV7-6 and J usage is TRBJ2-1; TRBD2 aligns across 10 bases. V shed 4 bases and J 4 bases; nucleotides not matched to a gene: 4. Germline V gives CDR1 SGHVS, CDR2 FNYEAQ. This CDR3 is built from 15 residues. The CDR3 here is CASSSGLAVYNEQFF. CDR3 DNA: TGTGCCAGCAGCTCCGGACTAGCGGTTTACAATGAGCAGTTCTTC.

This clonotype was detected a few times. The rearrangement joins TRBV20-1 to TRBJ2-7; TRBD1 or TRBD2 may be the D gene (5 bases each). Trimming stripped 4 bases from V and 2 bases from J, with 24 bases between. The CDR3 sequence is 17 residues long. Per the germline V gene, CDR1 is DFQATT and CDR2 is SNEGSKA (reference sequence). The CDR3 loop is CSAKRRAGTSRPYEQYF. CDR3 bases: TGCAGTGCTAAGCGCCGGGCCGGGACCTCTCGGCCCTACGAGCAGTACTTC.

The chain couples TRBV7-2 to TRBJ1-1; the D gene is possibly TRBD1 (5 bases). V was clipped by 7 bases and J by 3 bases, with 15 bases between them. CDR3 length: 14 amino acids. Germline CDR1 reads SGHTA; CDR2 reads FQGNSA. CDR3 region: CASTGAGSYTEAFF. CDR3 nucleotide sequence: TGTGCCAGCACTGGGGCTGGGAGCTACACTGAAGCTTTCTTT.

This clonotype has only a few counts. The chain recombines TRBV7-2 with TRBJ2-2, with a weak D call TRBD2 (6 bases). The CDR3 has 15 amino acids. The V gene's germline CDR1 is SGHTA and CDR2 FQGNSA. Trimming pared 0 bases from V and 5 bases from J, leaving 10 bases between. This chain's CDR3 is CASSLASGATGELFF. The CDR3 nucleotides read TGTGCCAGCAGCTTAGCATCGGGAGCGACCGGGGAGCTGTTTTTT.

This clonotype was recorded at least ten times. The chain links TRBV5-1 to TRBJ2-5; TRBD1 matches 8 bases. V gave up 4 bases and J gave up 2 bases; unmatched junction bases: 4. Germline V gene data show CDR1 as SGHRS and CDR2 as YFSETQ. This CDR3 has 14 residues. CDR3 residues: CASSGGQVQETQYF. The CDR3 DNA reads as TGCGCCAGCAGCGGGGGACAGGTTCAAGAGACCCAGTACTTC.

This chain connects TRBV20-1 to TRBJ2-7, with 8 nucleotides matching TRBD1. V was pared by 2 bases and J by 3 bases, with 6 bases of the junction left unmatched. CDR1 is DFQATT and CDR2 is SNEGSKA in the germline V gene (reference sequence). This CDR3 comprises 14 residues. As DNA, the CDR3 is TGCAGTGCTAGAAGGGTTGGACAGGGCTACGAGCAGTACTTC. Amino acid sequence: CSARRVGQGYEQYF.

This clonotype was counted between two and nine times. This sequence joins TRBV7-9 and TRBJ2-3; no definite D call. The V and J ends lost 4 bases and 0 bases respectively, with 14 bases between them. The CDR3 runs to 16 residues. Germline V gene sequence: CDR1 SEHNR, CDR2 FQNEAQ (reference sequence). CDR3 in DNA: TGTGCCAGCAGCTGGATAAACGCGGACAGCACAGATACGCAGTATTTT. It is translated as CASSWINADSTDTQYF.

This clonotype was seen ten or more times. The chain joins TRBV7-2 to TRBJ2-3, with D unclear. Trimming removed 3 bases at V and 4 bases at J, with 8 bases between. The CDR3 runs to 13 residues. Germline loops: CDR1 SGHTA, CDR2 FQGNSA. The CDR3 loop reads CASSFLRADTQYF. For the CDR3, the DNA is TGTGCCAGCAGCTTTCTTCGGGCAGATACGCAGTATTTT.

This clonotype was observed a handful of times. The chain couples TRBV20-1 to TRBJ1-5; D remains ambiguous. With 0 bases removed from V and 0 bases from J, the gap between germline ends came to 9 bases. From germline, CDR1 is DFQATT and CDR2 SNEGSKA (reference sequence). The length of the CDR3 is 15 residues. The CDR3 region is CSARDEQYSNQPQHF. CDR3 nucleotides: TGCAGTGCTAGAGATGAACAGTATAGCAATCAGCCCCAGCATTTT.

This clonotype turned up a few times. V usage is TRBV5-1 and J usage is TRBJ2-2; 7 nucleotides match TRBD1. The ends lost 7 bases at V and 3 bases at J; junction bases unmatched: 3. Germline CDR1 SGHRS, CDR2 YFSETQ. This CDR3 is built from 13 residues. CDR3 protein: CASAGQDTGELFF. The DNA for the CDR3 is TGCGCCAGCGCCGGACAGGACACCGGGGAGCTGTTTTTT.

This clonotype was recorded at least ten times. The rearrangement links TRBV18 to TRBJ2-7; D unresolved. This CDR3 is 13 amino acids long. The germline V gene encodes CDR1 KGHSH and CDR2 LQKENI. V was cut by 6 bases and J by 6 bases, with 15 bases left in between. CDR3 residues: CASSREQRSEQYF. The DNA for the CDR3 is TGTGCCAGCTCGCGAGAGCAGCGATCCGAGCAGTACTTC.

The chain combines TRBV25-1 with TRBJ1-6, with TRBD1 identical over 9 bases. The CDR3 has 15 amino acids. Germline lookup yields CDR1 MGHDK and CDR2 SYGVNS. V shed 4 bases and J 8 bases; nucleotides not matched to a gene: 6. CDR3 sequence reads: CASSAAGQGYSPLHF. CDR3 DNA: TGTGCCAGCAGTGCAGCGGGACAGGGATATTCACCCCTCCACTTT. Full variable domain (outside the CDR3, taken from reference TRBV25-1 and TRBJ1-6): EADIYQTPRYLVIGTGKKITLECSQTMGHDKMYWYQQDPGMELHLIHYSYGVNSTEKGDLSSESTVSRIRTEHFPLTLESARPSHTSQYLCASSAAGQGYSPLHFGNGTRLTVT.

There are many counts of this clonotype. CDR3 amino acids: CSAARGGSETQYF. The DNA of the CDR3 is TGCAGCGCCGCAAGAGGGGGTTCGGAGACCCAGTACTTC. The rearrangement joins TRBV29-1 to TRBJ2-5; weak D call: TRBD1 (6 bases). V was trimmed by 7 bases and J by 5 bases, leaving 17 bases between them. Per the germline V gene, CDR1 is SQVTM and CDR2 is ANQGSEA. The CDR3 consists of 13 residues.

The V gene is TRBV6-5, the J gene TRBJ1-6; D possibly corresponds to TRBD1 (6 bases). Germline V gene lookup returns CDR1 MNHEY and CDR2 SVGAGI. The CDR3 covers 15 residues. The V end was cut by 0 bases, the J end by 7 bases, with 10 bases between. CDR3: CASSYSRQENSPLHF. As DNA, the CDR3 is TGTGCCAGCAGTTACTCGAGACAGGAAAATTCACCCCTCCACTTT.

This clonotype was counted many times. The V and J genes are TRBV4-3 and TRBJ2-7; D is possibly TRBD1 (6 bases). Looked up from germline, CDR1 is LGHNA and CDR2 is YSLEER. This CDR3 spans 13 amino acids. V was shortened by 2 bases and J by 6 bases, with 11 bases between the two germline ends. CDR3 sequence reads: CASSQQLRGEQYF. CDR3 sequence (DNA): TGCGCCAGCAGCCAACAGCTCAGGGGCGAGCAGTACTTC.

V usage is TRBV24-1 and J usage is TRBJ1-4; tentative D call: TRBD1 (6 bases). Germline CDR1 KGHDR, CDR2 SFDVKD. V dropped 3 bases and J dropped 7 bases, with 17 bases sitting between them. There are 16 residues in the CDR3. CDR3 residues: CATSDPKGDDREKLFF. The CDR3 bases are TGTGCCACCAGTGATCCGAAGGGGGACGACCGTGAAAAACTGTTTTTT.

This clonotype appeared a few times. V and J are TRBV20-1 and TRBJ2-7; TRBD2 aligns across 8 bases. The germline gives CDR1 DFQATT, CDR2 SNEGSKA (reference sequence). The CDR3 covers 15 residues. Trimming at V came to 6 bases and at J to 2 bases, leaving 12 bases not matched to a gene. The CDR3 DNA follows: TGCAGTGCCACTCCTGGACTAGCAGGAACCTACGAGCAGTACTTC. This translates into CSATPGLAGTYEQYF.

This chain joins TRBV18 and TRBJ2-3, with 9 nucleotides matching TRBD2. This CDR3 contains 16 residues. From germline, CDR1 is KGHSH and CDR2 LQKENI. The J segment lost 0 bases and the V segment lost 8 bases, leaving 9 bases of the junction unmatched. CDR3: CASRAAGGTSTDTQYF. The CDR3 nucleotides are TGTGCCAGCCGAGCAGCGGGAGGTACTAGCACAGATACGCAGTATTTT.

CDR3: CASSDGYGETQYF. The CDR3 bases are TGTGCCAGCAGTGACGGGTATGGAGAGACCCAGTACTTC. The genes are TRBV6-1 and TRBJ2-5; no clear D gene. V gave up 3 bases and J gave up 4 bases, with 9 bases separating them. The CDR3 sequence is 13 residues long. The V gene's germline CDR1 is MNHNS and CDR2 SASEGT.

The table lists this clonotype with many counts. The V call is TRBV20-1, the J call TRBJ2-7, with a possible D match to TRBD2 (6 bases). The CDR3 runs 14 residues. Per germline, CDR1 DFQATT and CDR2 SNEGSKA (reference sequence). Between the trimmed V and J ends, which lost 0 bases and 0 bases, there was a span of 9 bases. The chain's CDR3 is CSAREWTTSYEQYF. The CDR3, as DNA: TGCAGTGCTAGAGAGTGGACTACCTCCTACGAGCAGTACTTC.

CDR3 loop: CASSPGLAGFYNEQFF. The DNA of the CDR3 is TGTGCCAGCAGTCCTGGACTAGCGGGTTTTTACAATGAGCAGTTCTTC. The chain employs TRBV5-6 and TRBJ2-1; 11 bases agree with TRBD2. The J segment lost 4 bases and the V segment lost 5 bases, leaving 8 bases of the junction unmatched. From germline, CDR1 is SGHDT and CDR2 YYEEEE. This CDR3 has 16 residues.

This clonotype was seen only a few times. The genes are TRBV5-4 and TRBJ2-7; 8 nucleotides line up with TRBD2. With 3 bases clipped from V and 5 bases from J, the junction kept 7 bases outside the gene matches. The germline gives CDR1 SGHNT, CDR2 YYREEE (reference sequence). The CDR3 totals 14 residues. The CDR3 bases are TGTGCCAGCAGCTCAAGGACTAGCAGCGACGAGCAGTACTTC. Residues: CASSSRTSSDEQYF.

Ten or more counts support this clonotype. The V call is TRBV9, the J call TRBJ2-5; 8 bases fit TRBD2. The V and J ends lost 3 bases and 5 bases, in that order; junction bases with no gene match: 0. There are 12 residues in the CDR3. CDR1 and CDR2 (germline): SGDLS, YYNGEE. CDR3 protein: CASSAGGETQYF. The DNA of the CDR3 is TGTGCCAGCAGCGCGGGGGGGGAGACCCAGTACTTC.

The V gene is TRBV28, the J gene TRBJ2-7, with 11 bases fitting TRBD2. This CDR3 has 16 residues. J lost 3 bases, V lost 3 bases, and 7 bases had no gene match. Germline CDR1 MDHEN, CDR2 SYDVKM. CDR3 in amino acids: CASSLATSGSFYEQYF. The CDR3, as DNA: TGTGCCAGCAGTTTGGCTACTAGCGGGAGTTTCTACGAGCAGTACTTC.

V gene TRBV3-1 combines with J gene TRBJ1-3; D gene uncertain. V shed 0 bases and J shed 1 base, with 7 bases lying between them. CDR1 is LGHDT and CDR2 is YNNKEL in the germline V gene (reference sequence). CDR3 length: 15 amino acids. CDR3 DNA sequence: TGTGCCAGCAGCCAAGATTTTGGTTCTGGAAACACCATATATTTT. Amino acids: CASSQDFGSGNTIYF.

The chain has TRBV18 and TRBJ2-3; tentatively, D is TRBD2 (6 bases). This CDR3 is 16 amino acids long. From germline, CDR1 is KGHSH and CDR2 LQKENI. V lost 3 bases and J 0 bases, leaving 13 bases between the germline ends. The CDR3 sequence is CASSPFRGASTDTQYF. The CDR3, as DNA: TGTGCCAGCTCACCCTTCCGCGGGGCTAGCACAGATACGCAGTATTTT.

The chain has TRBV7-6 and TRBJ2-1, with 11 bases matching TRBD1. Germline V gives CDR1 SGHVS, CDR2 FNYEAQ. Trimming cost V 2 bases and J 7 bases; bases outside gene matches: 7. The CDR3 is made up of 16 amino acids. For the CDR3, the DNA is TGTGCCAGCAGCTTATTGGGGACAGGGGGAATGAATGAGCAGTTCTTC. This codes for CASSLLGTGGMNEQFF.

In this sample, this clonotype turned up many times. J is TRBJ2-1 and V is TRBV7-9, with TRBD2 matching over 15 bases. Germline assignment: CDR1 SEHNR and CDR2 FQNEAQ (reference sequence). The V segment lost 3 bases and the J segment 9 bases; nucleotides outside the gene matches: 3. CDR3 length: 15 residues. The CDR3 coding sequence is TGTGCCAGCAGCTTCGGGACTAGCGGGGGGCGTGAGCAGTTCTTC. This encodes CASSFGTSGGREQFF.